This T cell receptor beta chain comes out of a study of shared clonotypes between healthy human individuals. Investigators divided CD4+ cells into CD45RA+ naive and CD45RA-negative memory subsets. This clone was found a few times. No antigen is known for it. Under the authors' procedure: Sequence data from immunoSEQ were junction-only and lacked quality scores; consequently, filtering differed. The repertoire was sequenced with immunoSEQ multiplex PCR; TCRdb's copy has only in-frame clones and lacks some. V and J calls and clone size are given by that table; D and trimming were obtained from the DNA. The sample holds around 1.1 million clones; roughly 74% are singletons and the top ten take roughly 0.61%. The CDR3 is 16 residues long. Points from the study as a whole: Memory subsets generally showed lower estimated richness than naive subsets. Rarefaction curves obtained for sorted subsets showed sequencing incomplete despite large depth.

This TCR was recovered from a man younger than 35 in good health. Some clones in this sample may be carry-over from other donors' samples. The sample comprised memory CD4+ T cells from PBMCs. The subset is: CD45RA-negative fraction. The chain couples TRBV21-1 to TRBJ1-4. TRBV21-1 is shown as a pseudogene. CDR3 sequence (DNA): TGTGCCAGCAGCAAAGCCTTCGGGGGGCGGTATGAAAAACTGTTTTTT. It is translated as CASSKAFGGRYEKLFF.